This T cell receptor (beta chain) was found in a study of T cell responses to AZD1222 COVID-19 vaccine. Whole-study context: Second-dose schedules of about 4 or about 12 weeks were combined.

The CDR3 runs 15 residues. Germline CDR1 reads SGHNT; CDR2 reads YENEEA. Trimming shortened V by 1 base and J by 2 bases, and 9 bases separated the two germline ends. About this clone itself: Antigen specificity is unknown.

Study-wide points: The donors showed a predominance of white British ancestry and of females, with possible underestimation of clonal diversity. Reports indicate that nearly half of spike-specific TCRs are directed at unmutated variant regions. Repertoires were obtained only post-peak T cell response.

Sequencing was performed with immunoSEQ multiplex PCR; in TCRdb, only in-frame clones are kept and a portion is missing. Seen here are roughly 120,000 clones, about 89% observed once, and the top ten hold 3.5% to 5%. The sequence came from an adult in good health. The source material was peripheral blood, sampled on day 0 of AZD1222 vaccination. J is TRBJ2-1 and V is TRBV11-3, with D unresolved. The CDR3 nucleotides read TGTGCCAGCAGCTTAGTAAGTAGTCCCTACAATGAGCAGTTCTTC. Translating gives CASSLVSSPYNEQFF.